Shown below are 20 T cell receptor beta chains from a single sample sequenced in a study of CD8 T cell repertoires and HIV-1 epitope variants. Antigens for these TCRs are unknown. TCRdb keeps only in-frame clones here, not all; method: immunoSEQ multiplex PCR. The sample carries about 5,400 clones, over 55% recorded once. The sequencing sample was made of cultured CD8+ T cells derived from PBMCs. These receptors all stem from a male donor with HIV.

The J gene is TRBJ1-1, the V gene TRBV27; TRBD1 matches 9 bases. CDR1 is MNHEY and CDR2 is SMNVEV in the germline V gene (reference sequence). This CDR3 has 14 amino acids. V lost 2 bases to trimming and J lost 11 bases; unmatched junction nucleotides: 9. CDR3 amino acids: CASSLRNRDRAAFF. The CDR3 region has the DNA TGTGCCAGCAGTTTAAGGAATCGGGACAGGGCGGCTTTCTTT.

The table lists this clone with a few counts. This sequence joins TRBV28 and TRBJ1-2; D remains unclear. The ends were cut back, 1 base at V and 7 bases at J, with 10 bases in the middle. The CDR3 extends over 13 amino acids. Germline V gene sequence: CDR1 MDHEN, CDR2 SYDVKM. CDR3 coding DNA: TGTGCCAGCAGTTTATCCGGCGCCGGTGGCTACACCTTC. It is translated as CASSLSGAGGYTF.

This sequence joins TRBV5-4 and TRBJ2-5, with a possible D match to TRBD1 (5 bases). The CDR3 loop spans 17 amino acids. V was clipped by 2 bases and J by 5 bases, with 22 bases between them. CDR1 SGHNT and CDR2 YYREEE come from the germline V gene (reference sequence). For the CDR3, the DNA is TGTGCCAGCAGCTTATCGTCCTCGGTAACAGGACGGGAGACCCAGTACTTC. Translating it yields CASSLSSSVTGRETQYF.

The CDR3 sequence: CASSLAGWGVPHGNIQYF. The CDR3, as DNA: TGTGCCAGCAGCTTAGCGGGGTGGGGGGTACCGCACGGAAACATTCAGTACTTC. This rearrangement joins TRBV7-8 to TRBJ2-4; maybe TRBD2 (6 bases). The germline V and J ends were trimmed by 0 bases and 6 bases, with 21 bases remaining between them. Germline CDR1 and CDR2: SGHVS and FQNEAQ. The CDR3 extends over 18 amino acids.

In nucleotides, the CDR3 is TGCGCCAGCAGCCCAAAAGGACAGGGGGACGAGCAGTACTTC. It specifies CASSPKGQGDEQYF. The J gene is TRBJ2-7, the V gene TRBV4-3; the match to TRBD1 covers 10 bases. From germline, CDR1 is LGHNA and CDR2 YSLEER. The CDR3 is 14 residues long. The trim removed 4 bases at V and 5 bases at J, leaving 5 bases unmatched.

The V call is TRBV6-6, the J call TRBJ1-1; D gene uncertain. The ends were cut back, 1 base at V and 0 bases at J, with 6 bases in the middle. The germline V gene encodes CDR1 MNHNY and CDR2 SVGAGI (reference sequence). The CDR3 extends over 14 amino acids. CDR3 nucleotides: TGTGCCAGCAGTTACTTGGATATGAACACTGAAGCTTTCTTT. Protein product: CASSYLDMNTEAFF.

With respect to this clone: The junction and the germline gene differ at one end; a read error may be behind it. This chain connects TRBV2 to TRBJ2-7; tentatively, D is TRBD1 or TRBD2 (5 bases each). Looked up from germline, CDR1 is SNHLY and CDR2 is FYNNEI. The CDR3 is made up of 12 amino acids. The CDR3 nucleotides are TGTGCCAGCAGTGGGGGGTCCGGAGCAGTGAGGTTC. This gives the protein CASSGGSGAVRF.

The chain couples TRBV2 to TRBJ2-7; D might be TRBD1 (6 bases). Trimming pared 3 bases from V and 3 bases from J, leaving 12 bases between. Germline V gene sequence: CDR1 SNHLY, CDR2 FYNNEI. The CDR3 totals 14 residues. The DNA of the CDR3 is TGTGCCAGCAGTGATCGACAGGCTGACTACGAGCAGTACTTC. It encodes CASSDRQADYEQYF.

The chain is built from TRBV5-8 and TRBJ1-2, with unresolved D. The germline V and J ends were trimmed by 1 base and 8 bases, with 9 bases remaining between them. The length of the CDR3 is 12 residues. The V gene's germline CDR1 is SGHTS and CDR2 YDEGEE. The CDR3 loop reads CASSLRAGGYTF. Written as DNA, the CDR3 is TGTGCCAGCAGCTTGCGGGCGGGGGGCTACACCTTC.

This CDR3 reads CAWSEAGGGVQETQYF. The CDR3 nucleotides read TGTGCCTGGAGTGAAGCGGGGGGCGGGGTCCAAGAGACCCAGTACTTC. The chain joins TRBV30 to TRBJ2-5, with 9 positions matching TRBD2. Germline trimming cut 1 base from V and 1 base from J; bases unmatched to any gene: 7. This CDR3 is built from 16 residues. Germline V gene lookup returns CDR1 GTSNPN and CDR2 SVGIG (reference sequence).

The V gene is TRBV2, the J gene TRBJ1-2; TRBD1 might be the D (5 bases). V lost 2 bases and J 7 bases, leaving 17 bases between the germline ends. The CDR3 sequence is 15 residues long. The V gene's germline CDR1 is SNHLY and CDR2 FYNNEI. CDR3 sequence reads: CASSELYLGVGGYTF. In nucleotides, the CDR3 is TGTGCCAGCAGTGAATTGTATCTAGGGGTTGGTGGCTACACCTTC. Looking up the rest from reference TRBV2 and TRBJ1-2 gives the full variable domain: EPEVTQTPSHQVTQMGQEVILRCVPISNHLYFYWYRQILGQKVEFLVSFYNNEISEKSEIFDDQFSVERPDGSNFTLKIRSTKLEDSAMYFCASSELYLGVGGYTFGSGTRLTVV.

This sequence joins TRBV5-1 and TRBJ2-7; the D gene is possibly TRBD2 (5 bases). Germline V gives CDR1 SGHRS, CDR2 YFSETQ. The CDR3 totals 11 residues. The germline V and J ends were trimmed by 10 bases and 4 bases, with 12 bases remaining between them. This chain's CDR3 is CASRGGYEQYF. The CDR3, as DNA: TGCGCCTCCCGCGGCGGGTACGAGCAGTACTTC. Supplemented by reference TRBV5-1 and TRBJ2-7, the full variable domain reads KAGVTQTPRYLIKTRGQQVTLSCSPISGHRSVSWYQQTPGQGLQFLFEYFSETQRNKGNFPGRFSGRQFSNSRSEMNVSTLELGDSALYLCASRGGYEQYFGPGTRLTVT.

The gene calls are TRBV9 and TRBJ2-5; D is perhaps TRBD2 (5 bases). Germline CDR1 is SGDLS and CDR2 is YYNGEE. The CDR3 contains 11 residues. V dropped 7 bases and J dropped 7 bases, with 11 bases sitting between them. The CDR3 nucleotides read TGTGCCAGCGGCCCCGAGGGGACCCAGTACTTC. The encoded protein is CASGPEGTQYF.

The rearrangement joins TRBV11-2 to TRBJ1-3; a weak D match, TRBD1 (5 bases). From germline, CDR1 is SGHAT and CDR2 FQNNGV. Trimming left V 3 bases short and J 6 bases short, with 21 bases between. There are 17 residues in the CDR3. The CDR3 is CASSFVTGVGISNTIYF. The CDR3 DNA reads as TGTGCCAGCAGCTTCGTCACAGGTGTAGGGATATCAAACACCATATATTTT.

This chain links TRBV2 with TRBJ2-7, with no clear D. Trimming stripped 6 bases from V and 5 bases from J, with 17 bases between. The CDR3 is made up of 14 amino acids. The germline CDR1 and CDR2 sequences are SNHLY and FYNNEI. CDR3: CASSRSGGTDEQYF. The DNA of the CDR3 is TGTGCCAGCAGCCGCTCGGGTGGTACGGACGAGCAGTACTTC.

The V call is TRBV7-6, the J call TRBJ2-7, with 8 bases lining up with TRBD2. The V gene's germline CDR1 is SGHVS and CDR2 FNYEAQ. The CDR3 has 13 residues. J gave up 4 bases and V 8 bases, and 7 bases lay outside the gene matches. CDR3 DNA sequence: TGTGCCAGCGGAGAGCGGGAGTCTTACGAGCAGTACTTC. It specifies CASGERESYEQYF.

The rearrangement joins TRBV25-1 to TRBJ2-3; D ambiguous. This CDR3 contains 17 residues. Germline assignment: CDR1 MGHDK and CDR2 SYGVNS. Trimming shortened V by 3 bases and J by 0 bases, and 16 bases separated the two germline ends. The CDR3 nucleotides are TGTGCCAGCAGTGATGGGTGGACGGACCTTAGCACAGATACGCAGTATTTT. This sequence encodes CASSDGWTDLSTDTQYF.

A few counts support this clone. V gene TRBV28 combines with J gene TRBJ1-2; no clear D gene. Germline CDR1 is MDHEN and CDR2 is SYDVKM. This CDR3 has 11 residues. Trimming removed 5 bases from V and 0 bases from J, with 1 base in between. The CDR3 reads CASSTNYGYTF. CDR3 DNA sequence: TGTGCCAGCAGTACTAACTATGGCTACACCTTC.

V gene TRBV28 combines with J gene TRBJ1-5, with 7 bases fitting TRBD1. The V and J ends lost 2 bases and 8 bases, in that order; junction bases with no gene match: 0. Germline V gives CDR1 MDHEN, CDR2 SYDVKM. This CDR3 region has 12 residues. CDR3 in DNA: TGTGCCAGCAGTTTAACAGGGGAGCCCCAGCATTTT. This translates into CASSLTGEPQHF. Filled out from reference TRBV28 and TRBJ1-5, the complete variable domain reads DVKVTQSSRYLVKRTGEKVFLECVQDMDHENMFWYRQDPGLGLRLIYFSYDVKMKEKGDIPEGYSVSREKKERFSLILESASTNQTSMYLCASSLTGEPQHFGDGTRLSIL.

The rearrangement links TRBV27 to TRBJ2-3; the match to TRBD2 covers 9 bases. The CDR3 is made up of 16 amino acids. Unmatched junction bases numbered 2, after V lost 0 bases and J lost 1 base. Germline-derived CDR1 and CDR2 are MNHEY and SMNVEV (reference sequence). CDR3 nucleotides: TGTGCCAGCAGTTTATCCCCTAGCGGGGGCACAGATACGCAGTATTTT. Translated: CASSLSPSGGTDTQYF.